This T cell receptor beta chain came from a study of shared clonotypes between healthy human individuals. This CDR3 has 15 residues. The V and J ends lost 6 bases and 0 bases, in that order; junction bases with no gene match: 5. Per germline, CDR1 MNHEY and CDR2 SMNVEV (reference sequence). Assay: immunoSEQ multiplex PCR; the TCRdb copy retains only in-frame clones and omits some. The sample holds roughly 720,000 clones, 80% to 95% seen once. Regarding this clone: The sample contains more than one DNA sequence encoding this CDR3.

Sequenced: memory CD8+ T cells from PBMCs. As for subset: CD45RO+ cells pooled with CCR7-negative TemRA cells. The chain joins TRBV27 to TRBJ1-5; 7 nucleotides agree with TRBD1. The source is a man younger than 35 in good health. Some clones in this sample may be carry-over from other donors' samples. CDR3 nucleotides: TGTGCCAGCAGCCCCGGGACAGATAGCAATCAGCCCCAGCATTTT. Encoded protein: CASSPGTDSNQPQHF.